These 3 T cell receptor beta chains originate from one sample sequenced in a study of OX40 agonist ivuxolimab in advanced cancers. The protocol was immunoSEQ multiplex PCR, while the TCRdb copy is restricted to in-frame clones and leaves out a portion. This sample carries about 42,000 clones, just under 90% of them seen once, and the ten largest clones take 5.5% to 7.5%. This specimen was CD4+ or CD8+ T cells sorted from blood, taken in a trial of the OX40 agonist ivuxolimab. All receptors derive from an adult with an advanced solid tumor such as melanoma, head and neck, liver or kidney cancer.

The DNA of the CDR3 is TGTGCCAGCAGCAGAACCGGGACAGGGGCGCAGTATTTT. Translated, it gives CASSRTGTGAQYF. The V gene is TRBV11-3, the J gene TRBJ2-3; 10 bases match TRBD1. V was clipped by 5 bases and J by 10 bases; unmatched bases: 6. This CDR3 has 13 amino acids. In germline, CDR1 is SGHNT, CDR2 YENEEA.

The chain's CDR3 is CASSLAGTSARGEQYF. CDR3 in DNA: TGCGCCAGCAGCTTGGCCGGGACTAGCGCTAGGGGCGAGCAGTACTTC. This chain uses TRBV5-1 with TRBJ2-7, with 10 bases lining up with TRBD2. CDR3 size: 16 residues. With V trimmed by 0 bases and J by 6 bases, 9 bases remained unmatched. Germline V CDR1 and CDR2: SGHRS, YFSETQ.

The V gene is TRBV7-3, the J gene TRBJ1-2, with 7 bases lining up with TRBD1. J gave up 8 bases and V 4 bases, and 7 bases lay outside the gene matches. This CDR3 contains 13 residues. Germline-derived CDR1 and CDR2 are SGHTA and FQGTGA. The DNA of the CDR3 is TGTGCCAGCAGCTCAGGACAGGAGGCCGGCTACACCTTC. The encoded protein is CASSSGQEAGYTF.